Listed here are 16 T cell receptor beta chains from one sample, sequenced in a study of T cells in Graves' hyperthyroidism and ophthalmopathy. RNA transcripts served as the template for amplifying TCR beta CDR3 regions. The TCR CDR3 first-round RT-PCR relied on the HTBI primer set. TCRdb ran MiXCR on the multiplex PCR reads and lists one entry per CDR3 protein. This table has around 600,000 distinct CDR3 sequences, 12% to 15% appearing once. The specimen was blood. Every receptor here comes from a woman aged 18-29 years with Graves' ophthalmopathy.

Only a few counts were recorded for this clonotype. Here the CDR3 reads CASSQDVGSGEQYF. The CDR3 DNA sequence: TGCGCCAGCAGCCAAGATGTCGGGAGTGGGGAGCAGTACTTC. The chain links TRBV4-3 to TRBJ2-7; possible D gene TRBD2, 6 bases. There are 14 residues in the CDR3. From germline, CDR1 is LGHNA and CDR2 YSLEER. Deletions cut 0 bases from V and 7 bases from J, with 13 bases between.

Points on this clonotype: A read error may explain this, as a much larger clone is one base away. This chain uses TRBV18 with TRBJ2-3; D uncertain. The CDR3 runs 15 residues. In germline, CDR1 is KGHSH, CDR2 LQKENI. V gave up 3 bases and J gave up 3 bases, with 13 bases separating them. The CDR3 reads CASSPAANGTDTQYF. The DNA for the CDR3 is TGTGCCAGCTCACCCGCGGCTAACGGGACAGATACGCAGTATTTT. Variable domain in full (rest from reference TRBV18 and TRBJ2-3): NAGVMQNPRHLVRRRGQEARLRCSPMKGHSHVYWYRQLPEEGLKFMVYLQKENIIDESGMPKERFSAEFPKEGPSILRIQQVVRGDSAAYFCASSPAANGTDTQYFGPGTRLTVL.

This clonotype was detected ten times or more. The chain carries TRBV5-1 and TRBJ1-2; possible D gene TRBD1, 5 bases. CDR3 length: 13 amino acids. V was trimmed by 0 bases and J by 4 bases, leaving 7 bases between them. Germline values: CDR1 SGHRS, CDR2 YFSETQ. The CDR3 loop is CASSLEGAYGYTF. The CDR3 nucleotides read TGCGCCAGCAGCTTGGAAGGGGCCTATGGCTACACCTTC. The entire variable domain, with the rest obtained from reference TRBV5-1 and TRBJ1-2, is as follows: KAGVTQTPRYLIKTRGQQVTLSCSPISGHRSVSWYQQTPGQGLQFLFEYFSETQRNKGNFPGRFSGRQFSNSRSEMNVSTLELGDSALYLCASSLEGAYGYTFGSGTRLTVV.

The CDR3 DNA reads as TGCGCCAGCAGCCAATTTGGCTTGGGGGATAATCAGCCCCAGCATTTT. Its translation: CASSQFGLGDNQPQHF. The V and J genes are TRBV4-1 and TRBJ1-5; D is possibly TRBD1 (5 bases). Germline CDR1 is MGHRA and CDR2 is YSYEKL. The CDR3 is 16 residues long. The germline V and J ends were trimmed by 2 bases and 4 bases, with 15 bases remaining between them.

This clonotype was seen at least ten times. This chain links TRBV5-1 with TRBJ2-5, with 13 positions matching TRBD2. The V gene's germline CDR1 is SGHRS and CDR2 YFSETQ. The CDR3 has 16 residues. J lost 2 bases, V lost 4 bases, and 5 bases had no gene match. The CDR3 protein is CASSPGLAGTQETQYF. DNA of the CDR3: TGCGCCAGCAGCCCGGGACTAGCGGGGACGCAAGAGACCCAGTACTTC.

This clonotype was seen at least ten times. The V gene is TRBV28, the J gene TRBJ2-7; tentative D call: TRBD1 (6 bases). V dropped 6 bases and J dropped 5 bases, with 14 bases sitting between them. Germline loops: CDR1 MDHEN, CDR2 SYDVKM. This CDR3 spans 13 amino acids. The CDR3 sequence is CASRGQGRDEQYF. CDR3 in DNA: TGTGCCAGCAGGGGCCAGGGGCGGGACGAGCAGTACTTC.

This clonotype was observed a few times. The chain combines TRBV20-1 with TRBJ1-1, with TRBD1 matching 10 bases. V shed 1 base and J 5 bases; nucleotides not matched to a gene: 4. Per germline, CDR1 DFQATT and CDR2 SNEGSKA (reference sequence). The CDR3 has 14 amino acids. The DNA for the CDR3 is TGCAGTGCTAGAGTCGGGACAGGGGTAACTGAAGCTTTCTTT. It yields the protein CSARVGTGVTEAFF.

This clonotype was counted at least ten times. This chain joins TRBV5-1 and TRBJ1-2; the match to TRBD1 covers 8 bases. V shed 3 bases and J 3 bases; nucleotides not matched to a gene: 4. The CDR3 consists of 14 residues. CDR1 SGHRS and CDR2 YFSETQ come from the germline V gene. CDR3 nucleotide sequence: TGCGCCAGCAGCTCGACAGGGGTCGACTATGGCTACACCTTC. Translated, it gives CASSSTGVDYGYTF.

This clonotype has just a few counts. This sequence joins TRBV28 and TRBJ2-2; TRBD1 matches at 10 bases. After removal of 3 bases from V and 7 bases from J, the junction contained 2 bases not matched to a gene. CDR1 MDHEN and CDR2 SYDVKM come from the germline V gene. The CDR3 loop spans 14 amino acids. The CDR3 nucleotides are TGTGCCAGCAGTTTGACAGGGGGCTTCGGGGAGCTGTTTTTT. It encodes CASSLTGGFGELFF.

This clonotype was recorded many times. The gene calls are TRBV29-1 and TRBJ2-2, with 10 bases identical to TRBD2. The CDR3 loop spans 15 amino acids. Germline CDR1 reads SQVTM; CDR2 reads ANQGSEA. With V trimmed by 3 bases and J by 6 bases, 7 bases remained unmatched. This CDR3 is CSVDSGRTAAGELFF. Written as DNA, the CDR3 is TGCAGCGTTGATAGCGGGAGGACAGCTGCCGGGGAGCTGTTTTTT.

This clonotype occurred a few times. The chain couples TRBV15 to TRBJ2-5, with TRBD1 matching 8 bases. With 3 bases clipped from V and 5 bases from J, the junction kept 11 bases outside the gene matches. Per germline, CDR1 LNHNV and CDR2 YYDKDF (reference sequence). The CDR3 extends over 16 amino acids. The CDR3 is CATSRFRGRSGETQYF. DNA of the CDR3: TGTGCCACCAGCAGGTTCAGGGGGCGATCGGGGGAGACCCAGTACTTC.

The table lists this clonotype with many counts. The DNA for the CDR3 is TGCAGCGTTGTAGCGAGCCTTACTTACAATGAGCAGTTCTTC. Translation: CSVVASLTYNEQFF. The chain is built from TRBV29-1 and TRBJ2-1; D is perhaps TRBD2 (5 bases). Germline CDR1 reads SQVTM; CDR2 reads ANQGSEA. V shed 4 bases and J shed 4 bases, with 14 bases lying between them. The CDR3 sequence is 14 residues long.

The chain has TRBV24-1 and TRBJ1-5; 9 bases are a match to TRBD1. Germline V gene data show CDR1 as KGHDR and CDR2 as SFDVKD. The CDR3 is 16 amino acids. Losses at the gene ends were 4 bases for V and 7 bases for J; bases not matched to a gene: 10. CDR3 nucleotide sequence: TGTGCCACCAGTGACCAAAAACAGGGGGCTCGACAGCCCCAGCATTTT. Translated: CATSDQKQGARQPQHF.

The J gene is TRBJ1-5, the V gene TRBV18; 9 bases match TRBD1. V lost 4 bases, J lost 0 bases, and 10 bases stayed unmatched. The CDR3 spans 18 residues. The germline V gene encodes CDR1 KGHSH and CDR2 LQKENI. In DNA form, the CDR3 reads TGTGCCAGCTCACTCGCCCGACAGGGGGATTATAGCAATCAGCCCCAGCATTTT. Translating gives CASSLARQGDYSNQPQHF.

This clonotype was seen ten or more times. The CDR3 sequence: CASSQDRRGQGANYGYTF. DNA for the CDR3: TGTGCCAGCAGCCAAGATCGACGGGGACAGGGGGCCAACTATGGCTACACCTTC. The J gene is TRBJ1-2, the V gene TRBV3-1; 12 bases align to TRBD1. CDR1 is LGHDT and CDR2 is YNNKEL in the germline V gene (reference sequence). This CDR3 is 18 amino acids long. The V segment lost 0 bases and the J segment 2 bases; nucleotides outside the gene matches: 7.

This clonotype was observed many times. The V call is TRBV12-3 or TRBV12-4, the J call TRBJ2-7, with D possibly TRBD2 on 5 matching bases. With 3 bases removed from V and 4 bases from J, the gap between germline ends came to 16 bases. CDR3 length: 15 amino acids. The CDR3 DNA reads as TGTGCCAGCAGTTTTAGGCGGCGGAGGCGATACGAGCAGTACTTC. Translation gives CASSFRRRRRYEQYF.